This TCR beta chain stems from a study of blood T cell repertoires in COVID-19. Overall study: Spain, Italy and the United States supplied samples that represented acute and convalescent COVID-19.

Profiling relied on immunoSEQ multiplex PCR, and the TCRdb table lists in-frame clones only, not all of them. The data show some 200,000 clones, with about four fifths seen just once and around 9% held by the top ten. The V gene lost 6 bases and the J gene lost 11 bases, with 32 bases spanning the gap. From germline, CDR1 is SEHNR and CDR2 FQNEAQ (reference sequence). The CDR3 is made up of 18 amino acids. This clonotype was sampled from a woman aged 50 to 65 with acute COVID-19. This rearrangement joins TRBV7-9 to TRBJ2-4; perhaps TRBD2 as D (5 bases). Sequenced: PBMCs or T cells enriched from blood (not recorded which). CDR3 amino acids: CASSPDPFKSGPETVQYF. The CDR3, as DNA: TGTGCCAGCAGTCCTGATCCTTTTAAAAGCGGACCCGAGACTGTTCAGTACTTC.